This TCR beta chain came from a study of T cell clones after liver transplantation (dated by TCRdb to between 2017 and 2020). General notes on the study: The samples were obtained from ITN030ST, a randomized trial that attempted immunosuppression withdrawal within 2 years after liver transplantation. Tolerance was defined as complete immunosuppression withdrawal for at least one year with no rise in liver enzymes beyond twice the upper limit of normal. After a pre-transplant mixed lymphocyte reaction, TCRbeta sequencing was used to pinpoint donor-reactive T cell clones, which were subsequently tracked in post-transplant blood. Third party-reactive TCRbeta sequences from pre-transplant MLRs were also identified as an antigen-independent comparator for donor-reactive sequences. Three of the eight recipients were HCV-positive; the others were transplanted for non-autoimmune, non-viral indications. Blood samples were taken pre-transplant, pre-randomization before withdrawal, and post-randomization after full withdrawal or failed withdrawal. The subjects received no induction therapy and were kept on standard immunosuppression until randomization at 12-24 months post-transplant. The study cohort included 8 liver transplant recipients, of whom 3 were classified as tolerant and 5 as non-tolerant.

Paper-wide results and their limitations: When repertoire turnover was taken into account, detection of donor-reactive sequences was significantly reduced in 7 of 8 subjects for CD4 and in 8 of 8 subjects for CD8. Low numbers of available donor cells limited the measurable donor-reactive repertoire in two subjects. Because of small, heterogeneous patient numbers and non-standardized post-transplant time points, the conclusions were only preliminary. Because allograft tissue specimens were not available, migration of donor-reactive T cells into the graft, rather than deletion, may have occurred. Donor-reactive sequences decreased more than third party-reactive sequences, which suggests partial antigen-specific deletion that was not related to withdrawal success. A significant post-transplant decrease in circulating donor-reactive CD4 TCRbeta sequences was observed in most of the 8 subjects, irrespective of tolerance or HCV status.

Thawed unstimulated PBMCs were stained for CD3, CD4 and CD8 and FACS-sorted into CD3+CD4+ and CD3+CD8+ populations. All 8 studied subjects were randomized to withdrawal of immunosuppression. The Qiagen DNeasy Blood and Tissue Kit was used for isolation of genomic DNA. The CDR3 has 12 amino acids, counting the end cysteine and phenylalanine. Just the 36-base CDR3 DNA is kept, in frame starting at base 1. V is cut by 5 bases and J by 6 bases, and the space between the germline ends is 9 bases. CDR1 SGHAT and CDR2 FQDESV were looked up in the germline V gene (reference sequence). Turning to this clone: It has no known antigen specificity. No much larger clonotype is one base removed from it; base qualities were not supplied.

High-throughput TCRbeta CDR3 sequencing of frozen genomic DNA was performed by immunoSEQ, with PCR amplification, mapping, bias correction and internal controls included. In the source study's methods: Only productive rearrangements were retained, with each unique TCRbeta sequence defined by its CDR3 nucleotide sequence together with its V and J gene. A sequence counted as donor-reactive only if the sequence showed at least 5-fold expansion in CFSE-low cells compared with unstimulated pre-transplant cells and had a frequency of at least 0.01%. To ensure at least 90% detection power, minimum frequency thresholds were set for each subject based on that subject's lowest-template unstimulated sample. Jensen-Shannon divergence between the top 1000 TCRbeta sequences after and before transplant was used to measure repertoire turnover. Changes in detection of donor-reactive sequences were assessed with two-sided Fisher's exact tests. This immuneACCESS table, as held by TCRdb, lists in-frame sequences with V and J called but not all clones. Of the missing ones, under half trace to an unresolved V gene in checked studies; the others have no known cause. From that table come the V and J calls and clone size; the DNA was used to work out D and trimming. This sample holds around 43,000 clones; 86% were observed only once. The top ten clonotypes cover more than 2% of the sample.

The sequence joins TRBV11-1 to TRBJ2-3; no D gene call is confident. Sequencing used CD4+ T cells from blood, obtained 24 months after liver transplant. This receptor was obtained from a human patient who received a liver transplant. Some T cells may have been brought in with the graft after a transplant. The CDR3 loop reads CASSPDQDTQYF. The DNA is TGTGCCAGCAGCCCAGACCAGGATACGCAGTATTTT.